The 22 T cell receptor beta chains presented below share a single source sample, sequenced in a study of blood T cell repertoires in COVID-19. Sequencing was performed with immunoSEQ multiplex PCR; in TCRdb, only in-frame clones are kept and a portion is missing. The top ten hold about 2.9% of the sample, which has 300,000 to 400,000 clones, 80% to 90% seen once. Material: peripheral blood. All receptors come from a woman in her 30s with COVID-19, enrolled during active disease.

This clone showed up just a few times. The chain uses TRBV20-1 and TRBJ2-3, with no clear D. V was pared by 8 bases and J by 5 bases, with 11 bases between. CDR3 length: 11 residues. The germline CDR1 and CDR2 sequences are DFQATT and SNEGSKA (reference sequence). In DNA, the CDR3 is TGCAGTAGAGTCCGAGGAGATACGCAGTATTTT. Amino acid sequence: CSRVRGDTQYF.

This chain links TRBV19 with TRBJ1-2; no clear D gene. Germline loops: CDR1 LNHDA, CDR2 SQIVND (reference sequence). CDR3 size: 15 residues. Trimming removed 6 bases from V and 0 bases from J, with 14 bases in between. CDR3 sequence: CASRPGGLTNYGYTF. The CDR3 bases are TGTGCCAGTAGGCCGGGAGGTCTGACTAACTATGGCTACACCTTC. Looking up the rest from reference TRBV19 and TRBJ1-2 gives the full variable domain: DGGITQSPKYLFRKEGQNVTLSCEQNLNHDAMYWYRQDPGQGLRLIYYSQIVNDFQKGDIAEGYSVSREKKESFPLTVTSAQKNPTAFYLCASRPGGLTNYGYTFGSGTRLTVV.

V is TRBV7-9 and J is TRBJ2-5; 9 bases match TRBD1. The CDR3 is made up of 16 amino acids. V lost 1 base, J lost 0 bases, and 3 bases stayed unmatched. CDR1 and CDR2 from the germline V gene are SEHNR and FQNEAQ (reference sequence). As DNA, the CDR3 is TGTGCCAGCAGCTTAGAGGGACAGGGATACCAAGAGACCCAGTACTTC. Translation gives CASSLEGQGYQETQYF.

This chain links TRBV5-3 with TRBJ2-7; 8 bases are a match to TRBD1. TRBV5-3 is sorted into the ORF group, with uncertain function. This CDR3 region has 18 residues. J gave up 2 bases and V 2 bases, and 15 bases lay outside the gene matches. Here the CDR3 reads CARSFPLNGQGTAYEQYV. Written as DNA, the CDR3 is TGTGCCAGAAGCTTTCCTCTCAACGGACAGGGAACCGCCTACGAGCAGTACGTC.

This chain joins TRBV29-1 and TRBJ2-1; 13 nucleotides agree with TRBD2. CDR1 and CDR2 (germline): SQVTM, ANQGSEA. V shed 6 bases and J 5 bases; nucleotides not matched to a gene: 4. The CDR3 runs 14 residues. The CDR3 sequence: CSVGGLAGNNEQFF. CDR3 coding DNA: TGCAGCGTGGGGGGACTAGCGGGAAACAATGAGCAGTTCTTC.

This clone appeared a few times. The CDR3 sequence is CASSLKGTASYEQYV. CDR3 DNA: TGTGCCAGCAGTTTAAAGGGGACAGCCTCCTACGAGCAGTACGTC. V usage is TRBV27 and J usage is TRBJ2-7; the match to TRBD1 covers 7 bases. The ends lost 2 bases at V and 0 bases at J; junction bases unmatched: 4. Germline CDR1 is MNHEY and CDR2 is SMNVEV (reference sequence). There are 15 residues in the CDR3.

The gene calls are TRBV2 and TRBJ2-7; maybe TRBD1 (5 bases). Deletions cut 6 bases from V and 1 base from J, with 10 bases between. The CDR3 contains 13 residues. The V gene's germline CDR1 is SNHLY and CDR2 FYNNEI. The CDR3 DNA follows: TGTGCCAGCAGGGACACAGGATCCTACGAGCAGTACTTC. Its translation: CASRDTGSYEQYF.

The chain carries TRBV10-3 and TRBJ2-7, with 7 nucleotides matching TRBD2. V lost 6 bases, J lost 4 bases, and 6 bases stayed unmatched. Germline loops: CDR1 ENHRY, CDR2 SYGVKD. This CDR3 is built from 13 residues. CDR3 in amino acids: CAIRPGLTYEQYV. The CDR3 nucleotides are TGTGCCATCAGGCCGGGACTAACTTACGAGCAGTACGTC.

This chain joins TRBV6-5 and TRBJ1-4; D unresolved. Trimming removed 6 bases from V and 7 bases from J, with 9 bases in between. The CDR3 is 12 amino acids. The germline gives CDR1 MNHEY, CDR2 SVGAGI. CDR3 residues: CASRRRGEKLFF. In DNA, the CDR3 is TGTGCCAGCAGGCGCCGGGGTGAAAAACTGTTTTTT.

The chain's CDR3 is CASSDGTGGNQPQHF. The DNA of the CDR3 is TGTGCCAGCAGCGACGGGACAGGCGGCAATCAGCCCCAGCATTTT. The chain carries TRBV9 and TRBJ1-5; 8 nucleotides match TRBD1. With V trimmed by 3 bases and J by 2 bases, 4 bases remained unmatched. Germline assignment: CDR1 SGDLS and CDR2 YYNGEE. This CDR3 has 15 amino acids. The full variable domain, with the rest looked up from reference TRBV9 and TRBJ1-5, is DSGVTQTPKHLITATGQRVTLRCSPRSGDLSVYWYQQSLDQGLQFLIQYYNGEERAKGNILERFSAQQFPDLHSELNLSSLELGDSALYFCASSDGTGGNQPQHFGDGTRLSIL.

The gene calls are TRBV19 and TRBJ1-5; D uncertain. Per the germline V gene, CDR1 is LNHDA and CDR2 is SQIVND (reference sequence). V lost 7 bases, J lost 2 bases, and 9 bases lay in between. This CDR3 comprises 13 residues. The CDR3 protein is CASNDKGNQPQHF. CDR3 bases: TGTGCCAGTAACGACAAGGGCAATCAGCCCCAGCATTTT. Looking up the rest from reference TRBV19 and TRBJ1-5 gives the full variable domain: DGGITQSPKYLFRKEGQNVTLSCEQNLNHDAMYWYRQDPGQGLRLIYYSQIVNDFQKGDIAEGYSVSREKKESFPLTVTSAQKNPTAFYLCASNDKGNQPQHFGDGTRLSIL.

The CDR3 is CATSKSGADEQFF. DNA of the CDR3: TGTGCCACCAGTAAGTCGGGTGCGGATGAGCAGTTCTTC. The chain joins TRBV24-1 to TRBJ2-1, with D unresolved. V shed 6 bases and J shed 8 bases, with 13 bases lying between them. The CDR3 loop spans 13 amino acids. Germline V gene data show CDR1 as KGHDR and CDR2 as SFDVKD.

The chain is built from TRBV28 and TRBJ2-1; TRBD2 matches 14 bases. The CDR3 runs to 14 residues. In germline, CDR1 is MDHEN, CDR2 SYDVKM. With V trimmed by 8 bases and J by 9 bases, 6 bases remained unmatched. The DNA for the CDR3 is TGTGCCAGCCGGGGACTAGCGGGAGCCCCTGAGCAGTTCTTC. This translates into CASRGLAGAPEQFF.

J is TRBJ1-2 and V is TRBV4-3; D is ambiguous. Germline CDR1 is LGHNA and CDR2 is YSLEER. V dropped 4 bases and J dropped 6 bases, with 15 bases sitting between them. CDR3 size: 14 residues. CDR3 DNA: TGCGCCAGCAGCCCGGGCGAGGGCCATAATGGCTACACCTTC. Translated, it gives CASSPGEGHNGYTF.

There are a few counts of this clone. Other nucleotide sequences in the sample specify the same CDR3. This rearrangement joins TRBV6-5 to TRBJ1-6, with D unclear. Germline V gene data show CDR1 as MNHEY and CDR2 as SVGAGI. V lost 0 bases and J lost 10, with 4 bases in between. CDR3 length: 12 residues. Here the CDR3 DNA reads TGTGCCAGCAGTTACTCGGGCTCACCCCTCCACTTT. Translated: CASSYSGSPLHF.

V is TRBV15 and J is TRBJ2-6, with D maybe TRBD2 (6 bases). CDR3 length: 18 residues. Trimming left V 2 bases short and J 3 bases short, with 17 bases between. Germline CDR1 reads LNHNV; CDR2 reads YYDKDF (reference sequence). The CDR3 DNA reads TGTGCCACCAGCAGAAAGATAGCGGCCTTAAGTGGGGCCAACGTCCTGACTTTC. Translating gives CATSRKIAALSGANVLTF.

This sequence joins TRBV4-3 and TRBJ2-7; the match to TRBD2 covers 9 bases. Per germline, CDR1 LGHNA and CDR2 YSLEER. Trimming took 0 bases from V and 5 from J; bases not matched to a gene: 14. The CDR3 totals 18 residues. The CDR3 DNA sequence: TGCGCCAGCAGCCAAGATGTCCGAGCGGGGGGCCTAGCGGACGAGCAGTACTTC. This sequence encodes CASSQDVRAGGLADEQYF.

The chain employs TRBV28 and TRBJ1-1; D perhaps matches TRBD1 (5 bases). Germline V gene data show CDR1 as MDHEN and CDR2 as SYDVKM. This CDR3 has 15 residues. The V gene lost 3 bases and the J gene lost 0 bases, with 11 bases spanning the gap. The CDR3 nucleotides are TGTGCCAGCAGTTTCCCGAAAGGGGTGAACACTGAAGCTTTCTTT. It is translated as CASSFPKGVNTEAFF.

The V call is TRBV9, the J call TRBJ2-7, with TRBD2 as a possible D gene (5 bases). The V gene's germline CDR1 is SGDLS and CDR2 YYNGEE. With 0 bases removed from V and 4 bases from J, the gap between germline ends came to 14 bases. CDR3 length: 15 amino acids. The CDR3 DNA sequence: TGTGCCAGCAGCGTAGACACTAGATTCGCTTACGAGCAGTACTTC. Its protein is CASSVDTRFAYEQYF.

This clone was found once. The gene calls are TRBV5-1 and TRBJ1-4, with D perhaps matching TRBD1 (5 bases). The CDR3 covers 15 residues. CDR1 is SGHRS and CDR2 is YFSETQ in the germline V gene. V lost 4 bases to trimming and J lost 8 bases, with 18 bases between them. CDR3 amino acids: CASSPRGREGEKLFF. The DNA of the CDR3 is TGCGCCAGCAGCCCCCGAGGCAGGGAGGGAGAAAAACTGTTTTTT.

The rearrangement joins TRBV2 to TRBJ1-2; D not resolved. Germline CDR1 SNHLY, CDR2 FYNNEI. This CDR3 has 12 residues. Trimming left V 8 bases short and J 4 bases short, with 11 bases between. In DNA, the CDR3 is TGTGCCAGCCAGTTGAAATCCTATGGCTACACCTTC. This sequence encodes CASQLKSYGYTF.

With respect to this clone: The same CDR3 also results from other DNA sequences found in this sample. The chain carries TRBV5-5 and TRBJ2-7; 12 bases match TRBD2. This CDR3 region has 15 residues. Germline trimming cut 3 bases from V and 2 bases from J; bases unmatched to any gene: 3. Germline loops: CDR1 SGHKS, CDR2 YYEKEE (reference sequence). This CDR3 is CASSWGLAGTYEQYF. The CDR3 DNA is TGTGCCAGCAGCTGGGGACTAGCGGGTACCTACGAGCAGTACTTC.